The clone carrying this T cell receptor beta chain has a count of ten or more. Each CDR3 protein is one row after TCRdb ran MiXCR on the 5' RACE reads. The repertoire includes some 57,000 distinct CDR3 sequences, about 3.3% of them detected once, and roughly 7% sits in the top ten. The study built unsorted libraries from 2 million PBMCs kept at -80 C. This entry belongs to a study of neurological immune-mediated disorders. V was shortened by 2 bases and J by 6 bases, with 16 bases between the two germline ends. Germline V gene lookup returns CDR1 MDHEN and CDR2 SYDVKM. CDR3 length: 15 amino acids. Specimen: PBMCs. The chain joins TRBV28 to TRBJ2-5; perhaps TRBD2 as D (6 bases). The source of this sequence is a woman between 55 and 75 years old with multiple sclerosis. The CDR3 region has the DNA TGTGCCAGCAGTTTAGGAGGGGCCGGGTTAAAGACCCAGTACTTC. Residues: CASSLGGAGLKTQYF.